The 28 T cell receptor beta chains below were found in one sample sequenced in a study of T cell responses to AZD1222 COVID-19 vaccine. This table comes from immunoSEQ multiplex PCR, and its TCRdb copy is limited to in-frame clones, with some not included. The sample consists of about 180,000 clones, 90% of them appearing once. Sequencing used peripheral blood, obtained 28 days after the second dose of the MenACWY control vaccine. The receptors here all came from an adult who received the MenACWY meningococcal vaccine as a control.

V and J are TRBV28 and TRBJ1-2; D call uncertain. V dropped 1 base and J dropped 5 bases, with 11 bases sitting between them. The CDR3 runs 14 residues. The germline V gene has CDR1 MDHEN and CDR2 SYDVKM. CDR3 amino acids: CASSLSSGSYGYTF. The CDR3 bases are TGTGCCAGCAGTTTATCCTCCGGGAGTTATGGCTACACCTTC.

The genes are TRBV28 and TRBJ2-1, with D perhaps assigned TRBD1 or TRBD2 (5 bases each). The germline V gene has CDR1 MDHEN and CDR2 SYDVKM. This CDR3 spans 13 amino acids. V was cut by 6 bases and J by 5 bases, with 11 bases left in between. CDR3 coding DNA: TGTGCCAGCAGCAAAGGGACCCACAATGAGCAGTTCTTC. This codes for CASSKGTHNEQFF.

This CDR3 reads CAYSRDRDSPLHF. In DNA, the CDR3 is TGTGCCTACTCCCGGGACAGGGATTCACCCCTCCACTTT. The genes are TRBV30 and TRBJ1-6; 9 bases map to TRBD1. The CDR3 loop spans 13 amino acids. Germline V gives CDR1 GTSNPN, CDR2 SVGIG (reference sequence). The J segment lost 8 bases and the V segment lost 7 bases, leaving 6 bases of the junction unmatched.

The count of this clone is one. The V call is TRBV5-1, the J call TRBJ2-1; 8 bases map to TRBD2. The germline CDR1 and CDR2 sequences are SGHRS and YFSETQ. The CDR3 runs to 16 residues. J gave up 7 bases and V 0 bases, and 9 bases lay outside the gene matches. The CDR3 here is CASSLGSSGPRNEQFF. As DNA, the CDR3 is TGCGCCAGCAGCTTGGGTTCTAGCGGGCCCCGGAATGAGCAGTTCTTC.

The rearrangement uses TRBV3-1 (or the pseudogene TRBV3-2) and TRBJ2-1; 7 bases map to TRBD2. This CDR3 comprises 14 residues. Germline CDR1 is LGHDT and CDR2 is YNNKEL (reference sequence). The V gene end was trimmed by 2 bases and the J gene end by 10 bases; junction bases not matched to a gene: 8. CDR3 nucleotides: TGTGCCAGCAGCCAAACCTCAAAGGGACTAGAGCAGTTCTTC. Translating gives CASSQTSKGLEQFF.

This clone was seen only once. This sequence joins TRBV6-5 and TRBJ2-7; TRBD2 aligns across 9 bases. The V gene end was trimmed by 6 bases and the J gene end by 4 bases; junction bases not matched to a gene: 7. The CDR3 loop spans 14 amino acids. CDR1 and CDR2 (germline): MNHEY, SVGAGI. The CDR3 sequence: CASSSSGDLYEQYF. The CDR3 DNA reads TGTGCCAGCAGCTCTAGCGGGGACTTATACGAGCAGTACTTC.

This clone has only a few counts. This sequence joins TRBV6-5 and TRBJ1-1; 7 bases agree with TRBD1. The J segment lost 5 bases and the V segment lost 9 bases, leaving 9 bases of the junction unmatched. Germline CDR1 and CDR2: MNHEY and SVGAGI. The CDR3 has 13 amino acids. The CDR3 DNA reads TGTGCCAGTGCCACAGGGGTAATAACTGAAGCTTTCTTT. It specifies CASATGVITEAFF.

The chain carries TRBV7-2 and TRBJ1-2, with D possibly being TRBD1 (6 bases). Deletions cut 1 base from V and 8 bases from J, with 11 bases between. Germline V gene data show CDR1 as SGHTA and CDR2 as FQGNSA. The CDR3 extends over 13 amino acids. This CDR3 is CASSLDQGFGYTF. CDR3 sequence (DNA): TGTGCCAGCAGCTTAGATCAGGGGTTCGGCTACACCTTC.

The gene calls are TRBV7-2 and TRBJ2-1; a weak D match, TRBD2 (5 bases). CDR1 and CDR2 (germline): SGHTA, FQGNSA. V was shortened by 5 bases and J by 8 bases, with 16 bases between the two germline ends. The CDR3 contains 14 residues. The CDR3 sequence: CASSPRLFPHEQFF. The CDR3 DNA reads TGTGCCAGCAGCCCTCGACTATTTCCTCATGAGCAGTTCTTC.

The genes are TRBV4-1 and TRBJ2-2, with D perhaps TRBD1 (5 bases). Trimming pared 4 bases from V and 0 bases from J, leaving 12 bases between. Germline-derived CDR1 and CDR2 are MGHRA and YSYEKL. This CDR3 has 16 residues. Written as DNA, the CDR3 is TGCGCCAGCAGCCTTCTCAGGACACCGAACACCGGGGAGCTGTTTTTT. This codes for CASSLLRTPNTGELFF.

V usage is TRBV27 and J usage is TRBJ1-4; D not resolved. With 3 bases removed from V and 8 bases from J, the gap between germline ends came to 13 bases. The CDR3 is 14 amino acids. Germline CDR1 MNHEY, CDR2 SMNVEV (reference sequence). CDR3 coding DNA: TGTGCCAGCAGTTTGGACCCTGTAGGAGAAAAACTGTTTTTT. Its protein product is CASSLDPVGEKLFF.

This rearrangement joins TRBV7-9 to TRBJ2-1, with 12 bases aligning to TRBD2. This CDR3 has 14 residues. V trimming: 0 bases; J trimming: 12 bases; junction bases outside the gene matches: 3. CDR1 is SEHNR, CDR2 FQNEAQ, per germline (reference sequence). The CDR3 loop reads CASSLATSGRMQFF. Written as DNA, the CDR3 is TGTGCCAGCAGCTTAGCGACTAGCGGGAGAATGCAGTTCTTC.

The V and J genes are TRBV5-1 and TRBJ2-5; 7 bases match TRBD1. Germline-derived CDR1 and CDR2 are SGHRS and YFSETQ. Trimming removed 2 bases from V and 1 base from J; junction bases left unmatched: 2. The CDR3 loop spans 14 amino acids. The CDR3 loop is CASSLQGSQETQYF. DNA of the CDR3: TGCGCCAGCAGCTTACAGGGGTCCCAAGAGACCCAGTACTTC.

The sample holds one count of this clone. The rearrangement links TRBV28 to TRBJ1-6; D possibly corresponds to TRBD1 (5 bases). Deletions cut 6 bases from V and 6 bases from J, with 6 bases between. The CDR3 runs 12 residues. Germline CDR1 and CDR2: MDHEN and SYDVKM. CDR3 bases: TGTGCCAGCAGGACAGCTAATTCACCCCTCCACTTT. Translation gives CASRTANSPLHF.

The gene calls are TRBV2 and TRBJ1-4, with D possibly TRBD1 on 5 matching bases. Trimming removed 3 bases from V and 4 bases from J, with 15 bases in between. Germline V gene lookup returns CDR1 SNHLY and CDR2 FYNNEI. The CDR3 extends over 16 amino acids. The CDR3: CASSELAGPDNEKLFF. The CDR3, as DNA: TGTGCCAGCAGTGAGTTGGCGGGGCCCGATAATGAAAAACTGTTTTTT.

The V gene is TRBV6-5, the J gene TRBJ1-1, with D hard to call. The length of the CDR3 is 13 residues. Germline V gene data show CDR1 as MNHEY and CDR2 as SVGAGI. The V gene lost 8 bases and the J gene lost 0 bases, with 10 bases spanning the gap. This CDR3 reads CASRRVLNTEAFF. CDR3 nucleotides: TGTGCCAGCCGGAGGGTACTGAACACTGAAGCTTTCTTT.

The CDR3 spells CASGTGGNEQFF. CDR3 sequence (DNA): TGTGCCAGCGGGACAGGCGGCAATGAGCAGTTCTTC. The genes are TRBV2 and TRBJ2-1; 8 positions agree with TRBD1. CDR3 size: 12 residues. Germline V gives CDR1 SNHLY, CDR2 FYNNEI. V shed 8 bases and J 6 bases; nucleotides not matched to a gene: 3.

The rearrangement links TRBV7-9 to TRBJ1-1; TRBD1 is a possible D gene (5 bases). The CDR3 consists of 13 residues. The germline CDR1 and CDR2 sequences are SEHNR and FQNEAQ (reference sequence). Trimming shortened V by 0 bases and J by 4 bases, and 6 bases separated the two germline ends. CDR3 sequence (DNA): TGTGCCAGCAGCTTAGCGCAGGGCACTGAAGCTTTCTTT. It codes for CASSLAQGTEAFF.

The chain joins TRBV27 to TRBJ1-1; 7 bases map to TRBD1. The germline V gene encodes CDR1 MNHEY and CDR2 SMNVEV (reference sequence). This CDR3 contains 14 residues. V shed 3 bases and J 7 bases; nucleotides not matched to a gene: 8. The CDR3 nucleotides are TGTGCCAGCAGTTTTCTTACCCAGGGGGGTGAAGCTTTCTTT. Translation: CASSFLTQGGEAFF.

This chain connects TRBV6-1 to TRBJ1-1; possibly TRBD1 for D (5 bases). V was clipped by 2 bases and J by 11 bases, with 12 bases between them. Looked up from germline, CDR1 is MNHNS and CDR2 is SASEGT. The CDR3 is 12 residues long. The CDR3 nucleotides are TGTGCCAGCAGTGAACAGGGTGTTTCGGCTTTCTTT. This codes for CASSEQGVSAFF.

The V call is TRBV14, the J call TRBJ1-6, with D unclear. The germline CDR1 and CDR2 sequences are SGHDN and FVKESK. The CDR3 covers 12 residues. V was shortened by 2 bases and J by 8 bases, with 4 bases between the two germline ends. The CDR3 sequence: CASSQRYSPLHF. The DNA of the CDR3 is TGTGCCAGCAGCCAACGGTATTCACCCCTCCACTTT.

The V gene is TRBV30, the J gene TRBJ1-2; no clear D gene. Germline V gene sequence: CDR1 GTSNPN, CDR2 SVGIG (reference sequence). V shed 5 bases and J shed 4 bases, with 11 bases lying between them. The CDR3 has 12 residues. The CDR3 DNA is TGTGCCTGGGAAGGCAGGCCCTATGGCTACACCTTC. Translating gives CAWEGRPYGYTF. Supplemented by reference TRBV30 and TRBJ1-2, the full variable domain reads SQTIHQWPATLVQPVGSPLSLECTVEGTSNPNLYWYRQAAGRGLQLLFYSVGIGQISSEVPQNLSASRPQDRQFILSSKKLLLSDSGFYLCAWEGRPYGYTFGSGTRLTVV.

V and J are TRBV9 and TRBJ2-1; no clear D gene. Deletions cut 6 bases from V and 0 bases from J, with 13 bases between. Per the germline V gene, CDR1 is SGDLS and CDR2 is YYNGEE. The CDR3 sequence is 15 residues long. The CDR3 nucleotides are TGTGCCAGCACCCTCAATGGGGACTCCTACAATGAGCAGTTCTTC. Encoded protein: CASTLNGDSYNEQFF.

The J gene is TRBJ1-1, the V gene TRBV7-2, with D possibly TRBD1 on 5 matching bases. The V and J ends lost 2 bases and 3 bases respectively, with 13 bases between them. Germline assignment: CDR1 SGHTA and CDR2 FQGNSA. This CDR3 has 15 residues. In DNA form, the CDR3 reads TGTGCCAGCAGCTTATGGGGGATGGGGCACACTGAAGCTTTCTTT. It specifies CASSLWGMGHTEAFF.

CDR3 in DNA: TGTGCCAGCAGTTTGGTAAATGAGCAGTTCTTC. Translation gives CASSLVNEQFF. The chain joins TRBV28 to TRBJ2-1; D remains ambiguous. V was cut by 3 bases and J by 7 bases, with 4 bases left in between. The CDR3 runs 11 residues. Germline CDR1 and CDR2: MDHEN and SYDVKM.

This clone appeared once. This chain uses TRBV5-1 with TRBJ1-5; no reliable D call. Germline V gene sequence: CDR1 SGHRS, CDR2 YFSETQ. V was trimmed by 5 bases and J by 2 bases, leaving 8 bases between them. This CDR3 contains 13 residues. CDR3 sequence reads: CASSYEGNQPQHF. CDR3 nucleotides: TGCGCCAGCAGTTATGAGGGCAATCAGCCCCAGCATTTT.

Here the CDR3 reads CASSVGGQGPYYGYTF. The CDR3 DNA follows: TGTGCCAGCAGCGTAGGGGGACAGGGCCCCTACTATGGCTACACCTTC. The rearrangement uses TRBV9 and TRBJ1-2, with TRBD1 matching over 9 bases. V lost 0 bases, J lost 3 bases, and 6 bases stayed unmatched. The CDR3 is 16 residues long. Germline lookup yields CDR1 SGDLS and CDR2 YYNGEE.

This sequence joins TRBV5-6 and TRBJ1-1; 7 bases map to TRBD1. The V gene end was trimmed by 1 base and the J gene end by 0 bases; junction bases not matched to a gene: 9. Germline V lookup: CDR1 SGHDT, CDR2 YYEEEE. The CDR3 runs 17 residues. The CDR3 nucleotides read TGTGCCAGCAGCTTGTGGACAGGTGGGGCTATGAACACTGAAGCTTTCTTT. Translation gives CASSLWTGGAMNTEAFF.